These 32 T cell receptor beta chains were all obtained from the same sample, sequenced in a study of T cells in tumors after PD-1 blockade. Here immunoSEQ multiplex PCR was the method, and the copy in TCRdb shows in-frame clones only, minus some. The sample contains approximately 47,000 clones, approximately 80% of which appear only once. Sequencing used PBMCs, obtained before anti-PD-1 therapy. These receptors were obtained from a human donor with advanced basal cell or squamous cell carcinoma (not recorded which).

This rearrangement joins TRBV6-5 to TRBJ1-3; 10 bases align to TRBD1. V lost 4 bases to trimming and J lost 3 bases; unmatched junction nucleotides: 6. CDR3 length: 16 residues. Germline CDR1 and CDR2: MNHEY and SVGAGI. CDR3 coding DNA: TGTGCCAGCAGTTTAGCCGGGACAGGGGTTGGAAACACCATATATTTT. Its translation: CASSLAGTGVGNTIYF.

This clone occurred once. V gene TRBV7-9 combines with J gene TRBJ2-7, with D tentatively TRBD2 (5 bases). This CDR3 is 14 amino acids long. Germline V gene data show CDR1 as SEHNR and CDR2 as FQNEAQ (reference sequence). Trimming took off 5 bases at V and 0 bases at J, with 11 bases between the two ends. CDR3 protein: CASSSLASSYEQYF. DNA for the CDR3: TGTGCCAGCAGCAGCCTAGCCAGCTCCTACGAGCAGTACTTC.

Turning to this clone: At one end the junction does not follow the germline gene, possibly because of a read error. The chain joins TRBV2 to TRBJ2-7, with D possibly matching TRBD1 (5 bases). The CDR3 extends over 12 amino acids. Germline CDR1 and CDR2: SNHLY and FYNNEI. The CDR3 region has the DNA TGTGCCAGCAGTGAACAGGGAACCCATCTGGACTTC. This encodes CASSEQGTHLDF. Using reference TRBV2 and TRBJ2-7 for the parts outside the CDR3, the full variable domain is EPEVTQTPSHQVTQMGQEVILRCVPISNHLYFYWYRQILGQKVEFLVSFYNNEISEKSEIFDDQFSVERPDGSNFTLKIRSTKLEDSAMYFCASSEQGTHLDFGPGTRLTVT.

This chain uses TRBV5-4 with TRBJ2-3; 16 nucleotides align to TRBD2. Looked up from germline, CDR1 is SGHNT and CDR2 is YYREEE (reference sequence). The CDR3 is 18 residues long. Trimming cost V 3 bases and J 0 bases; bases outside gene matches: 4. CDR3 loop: CASSWGLAGGLSTDTQYF. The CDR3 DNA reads TGTGCCAGCAGCTGGGGACTAGCGGGGGGGCTTAGCACAGATACGCAGTATTTT.

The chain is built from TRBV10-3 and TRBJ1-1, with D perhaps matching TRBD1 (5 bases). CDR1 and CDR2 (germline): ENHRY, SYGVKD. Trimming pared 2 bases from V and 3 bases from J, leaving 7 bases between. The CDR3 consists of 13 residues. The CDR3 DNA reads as TGTGCCATCAGTGAGGGGGGAGACACTGAAGCTTTCTTT. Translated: CAISEGGDTEAFF.

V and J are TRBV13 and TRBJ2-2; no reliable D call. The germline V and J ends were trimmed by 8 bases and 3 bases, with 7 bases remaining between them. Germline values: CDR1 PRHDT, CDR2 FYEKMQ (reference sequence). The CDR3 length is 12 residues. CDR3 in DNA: TGTGCCAGCGGTGAAGACACCGGGGAGCTGTTTTTT. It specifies CASGEDTGELFF.

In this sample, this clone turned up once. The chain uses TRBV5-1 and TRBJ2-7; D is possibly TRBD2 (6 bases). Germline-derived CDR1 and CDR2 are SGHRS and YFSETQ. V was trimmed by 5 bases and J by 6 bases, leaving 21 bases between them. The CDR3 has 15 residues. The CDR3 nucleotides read TGCGCCAGCAGGGCGGCCCTCGGGGGTCGGTCCGAGCAGTACTTC. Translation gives CASRAALGGRSEQYF.

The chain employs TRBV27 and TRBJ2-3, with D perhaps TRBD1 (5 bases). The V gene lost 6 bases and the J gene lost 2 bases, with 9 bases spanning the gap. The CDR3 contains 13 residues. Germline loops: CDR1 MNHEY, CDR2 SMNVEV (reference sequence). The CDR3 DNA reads TGTGCCAGCAGACCGACAGTCACAGATACGCAGTATTTT. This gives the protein CASRPTVTDTQYF.

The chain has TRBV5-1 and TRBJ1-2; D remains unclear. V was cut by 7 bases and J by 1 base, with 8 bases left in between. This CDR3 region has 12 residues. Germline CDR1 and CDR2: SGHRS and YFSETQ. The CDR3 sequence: CASSEGNYGYTF. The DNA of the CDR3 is TGCGCCAGCTCAGAGGGTAACTATGGCTACACCTTC.

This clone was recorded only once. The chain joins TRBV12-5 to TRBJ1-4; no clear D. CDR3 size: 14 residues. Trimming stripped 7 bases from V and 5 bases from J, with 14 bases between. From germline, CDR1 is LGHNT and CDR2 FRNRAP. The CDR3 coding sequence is TGTGCTAGTGCCATGGACTCAAGGAATGAAAAACTGTTTTTT. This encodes CASAMDSRNEKLFF.

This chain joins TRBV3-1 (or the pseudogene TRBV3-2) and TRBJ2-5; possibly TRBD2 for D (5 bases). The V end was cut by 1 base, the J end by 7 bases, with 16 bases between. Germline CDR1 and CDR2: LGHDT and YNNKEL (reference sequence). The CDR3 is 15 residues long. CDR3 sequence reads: CASSQGGDYPGTQYF. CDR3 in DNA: TGTGCCAGCAGCCAAGGGGGAGACTACCCAGGGACCCAGTACTTC.

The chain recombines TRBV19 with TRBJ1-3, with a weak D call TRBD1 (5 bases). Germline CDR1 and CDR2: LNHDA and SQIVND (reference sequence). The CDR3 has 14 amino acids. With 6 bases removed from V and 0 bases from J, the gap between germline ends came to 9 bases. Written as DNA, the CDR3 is TGTGCCAGTAGACAACAGGACTCTGGAAACACCATATATTTT. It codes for CASRQQDSGNTIYF. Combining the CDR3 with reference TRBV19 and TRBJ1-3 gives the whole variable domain DGGITQSPKYLFRKEGQNVTLSCEQNLNHDAMYWYRQDPGQGLRLIYYSQIVNDFQKGDIAEGYSVSREKKESFPLTVTSAQKNPTAFYLCASRQQDSGNTIYFGEGSWLTVV.

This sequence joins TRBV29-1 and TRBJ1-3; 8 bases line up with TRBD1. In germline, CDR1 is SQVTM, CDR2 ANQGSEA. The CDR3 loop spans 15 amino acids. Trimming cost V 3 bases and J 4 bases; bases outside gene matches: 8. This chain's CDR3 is CSVEATGDVGNTIYF. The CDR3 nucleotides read TGCAGCGTTGAGGCGACAGGGGATGTGGGAAACACCATATATTTT.

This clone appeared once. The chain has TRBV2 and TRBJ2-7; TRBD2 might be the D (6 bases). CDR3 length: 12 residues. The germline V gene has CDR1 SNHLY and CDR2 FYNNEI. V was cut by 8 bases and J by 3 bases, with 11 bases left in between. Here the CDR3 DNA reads TGTGCCAGCGGGGGGACCTACTACGAGCAGTACTTC. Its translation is CASGGTYYEQYF.

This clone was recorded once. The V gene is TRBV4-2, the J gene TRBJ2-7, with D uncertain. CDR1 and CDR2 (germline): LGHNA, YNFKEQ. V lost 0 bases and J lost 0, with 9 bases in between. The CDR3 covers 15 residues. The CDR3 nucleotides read TGTGCCAGCAGCCAAGATAGGTTTAGCTCCTACGAGCAGTACTTC. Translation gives CASSQDRFSSYEQYF.

DNA of the CDR3: TGTGCCACCAGCAAGAGGGACGCCGGCCGAGAGCAGTTCTTC. The encoded protein is CATSKRDAGREQFF. This chain links TRBV15 with TRBJ2-1; D could derive from TRBD1 or TRBD2 (5 bases each). Trimming took off 4 bases at V and 10 bases at J, with 17 bases between the two ends. Germline V CDR1 and CDR2: LNHNV, YYDKDF (reference sequence). The CDR3 runs 14 residues.

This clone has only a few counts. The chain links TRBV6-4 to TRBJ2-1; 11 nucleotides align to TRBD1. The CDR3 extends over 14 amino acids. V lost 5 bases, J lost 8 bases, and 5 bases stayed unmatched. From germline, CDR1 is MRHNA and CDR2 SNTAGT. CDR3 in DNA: TGTGCCAGCAGTCCGGGACAGGGGGTCGATGAGCAGTTCTTC. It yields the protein CASSPGQGVDEQFF.

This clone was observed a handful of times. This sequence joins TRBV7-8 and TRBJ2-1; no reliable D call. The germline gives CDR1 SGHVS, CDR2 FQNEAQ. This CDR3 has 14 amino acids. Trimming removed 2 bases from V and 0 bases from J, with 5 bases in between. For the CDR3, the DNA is TGTGCCAGCAGCTTAACCTACTCCTACAATGAGCAGTTCTTC. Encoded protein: CASSLTYSYNEQFF.

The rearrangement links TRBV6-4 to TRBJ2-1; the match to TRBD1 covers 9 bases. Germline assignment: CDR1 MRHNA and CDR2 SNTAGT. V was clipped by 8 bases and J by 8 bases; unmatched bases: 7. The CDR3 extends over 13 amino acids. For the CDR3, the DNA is TGTGCCAGCGCCCGGGACAGGGCCTATGAGCAGTTCTTC. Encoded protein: CASARDRAYEQFF.

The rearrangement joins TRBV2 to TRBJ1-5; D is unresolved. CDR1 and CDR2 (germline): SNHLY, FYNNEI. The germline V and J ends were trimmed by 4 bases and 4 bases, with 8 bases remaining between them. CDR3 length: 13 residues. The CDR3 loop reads CASSGAGNQPQHF. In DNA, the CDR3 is TGTGCCAGCAGTGGTGCGGGAAATCAGCCCCAGCATTTT.

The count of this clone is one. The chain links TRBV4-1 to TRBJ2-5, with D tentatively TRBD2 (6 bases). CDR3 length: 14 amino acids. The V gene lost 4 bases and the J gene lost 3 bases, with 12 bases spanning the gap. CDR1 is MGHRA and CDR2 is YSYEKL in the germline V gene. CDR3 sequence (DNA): TGCGCCAGCAGCCTGACGACTAGGGAAGAGACCCAGTACTTC. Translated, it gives CASSLTTREETQYF.

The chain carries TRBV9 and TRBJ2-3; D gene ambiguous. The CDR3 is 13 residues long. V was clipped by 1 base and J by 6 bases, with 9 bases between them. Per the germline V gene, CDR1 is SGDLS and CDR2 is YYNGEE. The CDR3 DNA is TGTGCCAGCAGCGTAAGCCCCGGGGATACGCAGTATTTT. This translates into CASSVSPGDTQYF.

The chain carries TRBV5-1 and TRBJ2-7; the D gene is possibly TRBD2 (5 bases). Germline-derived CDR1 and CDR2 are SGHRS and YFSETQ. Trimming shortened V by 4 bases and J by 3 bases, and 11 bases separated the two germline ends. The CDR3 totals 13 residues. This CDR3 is CASSAGNFYEQYF. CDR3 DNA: TGCGCCAGCAGCGCCGGGAACTTCTACGAGCAGTACTTC.

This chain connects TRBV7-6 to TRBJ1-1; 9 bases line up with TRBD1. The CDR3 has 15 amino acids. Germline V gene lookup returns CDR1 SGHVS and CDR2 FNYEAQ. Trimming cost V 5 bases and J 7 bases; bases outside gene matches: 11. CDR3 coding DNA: TGTGCCAGCAGCCTGACCGGGACAGGGCTTCTTGAAGCTTTCTTT. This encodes CASSLTGTGLLEAFF.

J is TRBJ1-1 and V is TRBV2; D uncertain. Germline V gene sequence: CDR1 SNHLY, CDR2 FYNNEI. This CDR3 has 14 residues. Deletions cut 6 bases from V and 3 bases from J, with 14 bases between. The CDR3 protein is CASREPGLDTEAFF. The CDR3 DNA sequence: TGTGCCAGCAGGGAACCTGGGTTAGACACTGAAGCTTTCTTT.

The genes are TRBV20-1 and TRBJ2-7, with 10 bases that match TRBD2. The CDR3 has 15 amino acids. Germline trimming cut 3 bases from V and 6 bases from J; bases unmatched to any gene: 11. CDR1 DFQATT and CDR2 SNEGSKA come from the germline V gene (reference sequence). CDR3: CSASPLAGVFREQYF. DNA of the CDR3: TGCAGTGCTAGTCCCCTAGCGGGAGTGTTTCGCGAGCAGTACTTC.

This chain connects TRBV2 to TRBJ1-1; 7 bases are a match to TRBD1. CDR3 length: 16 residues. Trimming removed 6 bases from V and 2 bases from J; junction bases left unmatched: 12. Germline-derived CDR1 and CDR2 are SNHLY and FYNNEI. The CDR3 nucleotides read TGTGCCAGCAGGGACAACCTCGGGACAGATAACACTGAAGCTTTCTTT. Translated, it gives CASRDNLGTDNTEAFF.

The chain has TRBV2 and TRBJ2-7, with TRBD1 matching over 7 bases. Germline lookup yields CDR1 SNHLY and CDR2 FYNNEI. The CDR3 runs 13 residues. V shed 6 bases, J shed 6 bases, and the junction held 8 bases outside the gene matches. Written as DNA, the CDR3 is TGTGCCAGCAGCTCCGGGACAGTCCTCGAGCAGTACTTC. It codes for CASSSGTVLEQYF.

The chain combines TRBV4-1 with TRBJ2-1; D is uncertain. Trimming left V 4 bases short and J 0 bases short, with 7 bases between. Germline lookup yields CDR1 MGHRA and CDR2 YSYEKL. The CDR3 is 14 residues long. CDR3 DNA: TGCGCCAGCAGCCCGAGTAGCTCCTACAATGAGCAGTTCTTC. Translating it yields CASSPSSSYNEQFF.

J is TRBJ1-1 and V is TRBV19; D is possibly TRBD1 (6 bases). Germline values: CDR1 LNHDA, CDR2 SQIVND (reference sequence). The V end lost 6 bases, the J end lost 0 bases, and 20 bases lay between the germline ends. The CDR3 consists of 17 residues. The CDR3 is CASSDWGARRLNTEAFF. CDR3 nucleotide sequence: TGTGCCAGTAGCGACTGGGGGGCGCGTAGGTTGAACACTGAAGCTTTCTTT.

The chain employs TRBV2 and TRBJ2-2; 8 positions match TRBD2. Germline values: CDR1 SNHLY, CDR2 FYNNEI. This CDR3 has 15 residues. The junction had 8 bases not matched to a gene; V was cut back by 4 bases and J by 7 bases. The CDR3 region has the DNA TGTGCCAGCAGTGGTTCGAGCGGGGGTATCGGGGAGCTGTTTTTT. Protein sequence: CASSGSSGGIGELFF.

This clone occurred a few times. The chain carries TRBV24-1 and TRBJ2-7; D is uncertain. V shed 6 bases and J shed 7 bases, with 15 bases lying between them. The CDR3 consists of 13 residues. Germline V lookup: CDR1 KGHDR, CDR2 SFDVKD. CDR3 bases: TGTGCCACCAGTAGGCCAGACTTGGGGGAGCAGTACTTC. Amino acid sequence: CATSRPDLGEQYF.